The 14 T cell receptor beta chains reported below all come from one sample, sequenced in a study of T cell changes during pregnancy in multiple sclerosis. Sequencing used immunoSEQ multiplex PCR; TCRdb keeps in-frame clones, though not all of them. The table shows about 73,000 clones, with almost 95% occurring only once. Sequenced here: peripheral blood, sampled in the third trimester of pregnancy. The receptor source for this set is a female donor in good health, enrolled as a control in a pregnancy study.

V usage is TRBV5-1 and J usage is TRBJ2-7, with TRBD1 as a possible D gene (6 bases). V lost 4 bases, J lost 5 bases, and 16 bases lay in between. Germline loops: CDR1 SGHRS, CDR2 YFSETQ. This CDR3 contains 14 residues. The CDR3 coding sequence is TGCGCCAGCAGCACAACAGGGATTCGAGACGAGCAGTACTTC. This encodes CASSTTGIRDEQYF.

On this clone: One end of the junction fails to match germline, which may point to a read error. The chain combines TRBV28 with TRBJ1-2; 8 nucleotides line up with TRBD1. CDR3 length equals 11 residues. Per the germline V gene, CDR1 is MDHEN and CDR2 is SYDVKM. CDR3 nucleotide sequence: TGTGCCAGCAGTTCCGGACAGGGCCTCGCCTTC. The encoded protein is CASSSGQGLAF.

In its sample, this clone was seen a few times. The DNA of the CDR3 is TGTGCCAGCACGCTGGGGGGGAACACTGAAGCTTTCTTT. This gives the protein CASTLGGNTEAFF. J is TRBJ1-1 and V is TRBV6-5, with D possibly being TRBD1 (5 bases). Trimming cost V 7 bases and J 1 base, with 10 bases left between them. This CDR3 comprises 13 residues. The germline V gene encodes CDR1 MNHEY and CDR2 SVGAGI.

V usage is TRBV6-5 and J usage is TRBJ2-3, with TRBD1 matching 10 bases. V lost 6 bases, J lost 4 bases, and 7 bases stayed unmatched. CDR3 length: 15 residues. Germline loops: CDR1 MNHEY, CDR2 SVGAGI. DNA of the CDR3: TGTGCCAGCAGAAGACAGGGGGCGCGCGCAGATACGCAGTATTTT. Residues: CASRRQGARADTQYF.

This sequence joins TRBV7-6 and TRBJ1-3, with D possibly being TRBD1 (6 bases). The CDR3 has 15 amino acids. V shed 5 bases and J shed 0 bases, with 11 bases lying between them. Germline CDR1 SGHVS, CDR2 FNYEAQ. The CDR3, as DNA: TGTGCCAGCAGCATGGGACATAACTCTGGAAACACCATATATTTT. Translated: CASSMGHNSGNTIYF.

The chain links TRBV28 to TRBJ2-7; the match to TRBD1 covers 10 bases. The CDR3 runs 15 residues. CDR1 and CDR2 from the germline V gene are MDHEN and SYDVKM. Unmatched junction bases numbered 6, after V lost 3 bases and J lost 4 bases. The CDR3: CASSFLGQGGYEQYF. CDR3 sequence (DNA): TGTGCCAGCAGTTTTCTTGGACAGGGGGGTTACGAGCAGTACTTC.

The CDR3 DNA is TGTGCCAGCAGTGACGTTTCCGGTCACGGTTCACCCCTCCACTTT. Its protein is CASSDVSGHGSPLHF. The chain links TRBV25-1 to TRBJ1-6, with D hard to call. Deletions cut 3 bases from V and 9 bases from J, with 15 bases between. Looked up from germline, CDR1 is MGHDK and CDR2 is SYGVNS. CDR3 length: 15 amino acids.

This clone was found once. The chain combines TRBV9 with TRBJ2-7, with TRBD2 identical over 7 bases. V shed 4 bases and J 1 base; nucleotides not matched to a gene: 8. In germline, CDR1 is SGDLS, CDR2 YYNGEE. This CDR3 comprises 15 residues. In nucleotides, the CDR3 is TGTGCCAGCAGCCAGGGCAGGGAGGGGTCCTACGAGCAGTACTTC. As protein: CASSQGREGSYEQYF.

The chain joins TRBV5-6 to TRBJ1-2; D is uncertain. Germline assignment: CDR1 SGHDT and CDR2 YYEEEE. V lost 2 bases and J 0 bases, leaving 11 bases between the germline ends. The CDR3 spans 15 residues. CDR3: CASSFSGEPNYGYTF. The CDR3, as DNA: TGTGCCAGCAGCTTCTCCGGTGAGCCTAACTATGGCTACACCTTC.

This chain's CDR3 is CASSFYRGRREQYF. CDR3 DNA sequence: TGTGCCAGCAGCTTTTACAGGGGGCGACGGGAGCAGTACTTC. The gene calls are TRBV11-2 and TRBJ2-7; 9 nucleotides agree with TRBD1. The CDR3 is 14 amino acids. Germline assignment: CDR1 SGHAT and CDR2 FQNNGV. After removal of 3 bases from V and 7 bases from J, the junction contained 7 bases not matched to a gene.

The rearrangement uses TRBV7-2 and TRBJ1-5, with 9 bases lining up with TRBD1. CDR3 length: 14 amino acids. The trim removed 3 bases at V and 5 bases at J, leaving 2 bases unmatched. Germline V gene sequence: CDR1 SGHTA, CDR2 FQGNSA. The CDR3 loop is CASSFRQGDQPQHF. The CDR3 coding sequence is TGTGCCAGCAGCTTTAGACAGGGGGATCAGCCCCAGCATTTT.

This sequence joins TRBV4-1 and TRBJ2-7; possible D gene TRBD2, 6 bases. Germline CDR1 reads MGHRA; CDR2 reads YSYEKL. The CDR3 contains 15 residues. V gave up 0 bases and J gave up 0 bases, with 9 bases separating them. The CDR3 DNA is TGCGCCAGCAGCCAAGATAGGGGAGGCTCCTACGAGCAGTACTTC. Amino acids: CASSQDRGGSYEQYF.

V and J are TRBV25-1 and TRBJ1-1; a possible D gene is TRBD1 (5 bases). The V gene's germline CDR1 is MGHDK and CDR2 SYGVNS. Trimming removed 10 bases at V and 3 bases at J, with 15 bases between. The CDR3 is 13 residues long. The CDR3 is CANKRGEDTEAFF. The DNA of the CDR3 is TGTGCCAACAAGCGGGGGGAAGACACTGAAGCTTTCTTT.

This sequence joins TRBV19 and TRBJ1-5; TRBD1 agrees at 9 bases. V lost 6 bases and J lost 4; bases outside the gene matches: 7. The CDR3 totals 15 residues. Germline CDR1 LNHDA, CDR2 SQIVND (reference sequence). This chain's CDR3 is CASRDGTGRNQPQHF. CDR3 DNA: TGTGCCAGTAGGGACGGGACAGGGCGGAATCAGCCCCAGCATTTT.